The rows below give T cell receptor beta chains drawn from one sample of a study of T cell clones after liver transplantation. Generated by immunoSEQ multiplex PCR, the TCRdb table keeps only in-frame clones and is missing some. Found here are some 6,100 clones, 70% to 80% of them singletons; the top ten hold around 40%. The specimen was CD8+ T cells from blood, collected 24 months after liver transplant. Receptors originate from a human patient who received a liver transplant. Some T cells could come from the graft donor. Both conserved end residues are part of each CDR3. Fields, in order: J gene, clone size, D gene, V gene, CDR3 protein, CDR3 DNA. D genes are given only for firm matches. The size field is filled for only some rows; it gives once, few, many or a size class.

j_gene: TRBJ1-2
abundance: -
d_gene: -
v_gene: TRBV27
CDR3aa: CASSLYAAGYGYTF
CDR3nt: TGTGCCAGCAGTTTATACGCGGCTGGCTATGGCTACACCTTC

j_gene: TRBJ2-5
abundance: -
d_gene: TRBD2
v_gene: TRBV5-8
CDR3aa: CASSPGLAGGVQETQYF
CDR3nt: TGTGCCAGCAGCCCGGGACTAGCGGGAGGGGTTCAAGAGACCCAGTACTTC

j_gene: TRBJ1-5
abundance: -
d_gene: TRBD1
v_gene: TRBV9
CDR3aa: CASSVGTGGNQPQHF
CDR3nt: TGTGCCAGCAGCGTAGGGACAGGGGGCAATCAGCCCCAGCATTTT

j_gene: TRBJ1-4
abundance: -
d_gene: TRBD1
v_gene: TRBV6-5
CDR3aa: CASSPSGGSNEKLFF
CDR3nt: TGTGCCAGCAGTCCATCAGGGGGCTCTAATGAAAAACTGTTTTTT

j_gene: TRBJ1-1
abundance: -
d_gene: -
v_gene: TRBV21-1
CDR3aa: CAIRAGNTEAFF
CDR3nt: TGTGCCATTAGGGCAGGGAACACTGAAGCTTTCTTT

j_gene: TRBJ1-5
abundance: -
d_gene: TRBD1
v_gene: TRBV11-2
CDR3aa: CASSFGTGGHQPQHF
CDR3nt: TGTGCCAGCAGCTTCGGGACAGGGGGCCACCAGCCCCAGCATTTT

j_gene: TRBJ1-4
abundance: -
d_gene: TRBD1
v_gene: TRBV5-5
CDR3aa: CASRPDRATNEKLFF
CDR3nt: TGTGCCAGCAGACCCGACAGGGCAACTAATGAAAAACTGTTTTTT

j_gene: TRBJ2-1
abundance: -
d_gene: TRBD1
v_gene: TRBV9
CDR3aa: CASSVEAGGFDEQFF
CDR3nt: TGTGCCAGCAGCGTAGAGGCAGGGGGTTTCGATGAGCAGTTCTTC

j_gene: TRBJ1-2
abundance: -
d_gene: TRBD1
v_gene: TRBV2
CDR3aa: CASSELGQGIPGYTF
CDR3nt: TGTGCCAGCAGTGAATTGGGACAGGGGATCCCTGGCTACACCTTC

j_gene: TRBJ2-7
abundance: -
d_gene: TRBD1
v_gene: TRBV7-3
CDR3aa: CASGTGLTDRQYF
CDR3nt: TGTGCCAGCGGGACAGGGCTTACTGACCGGCAGTACTTC

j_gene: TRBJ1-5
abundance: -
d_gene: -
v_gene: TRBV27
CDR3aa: CASSFPGTNQPQHF
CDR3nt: TGTGCCAGCAGTTTTCCAGGGACCAATCAGCCCCAGCATTTT

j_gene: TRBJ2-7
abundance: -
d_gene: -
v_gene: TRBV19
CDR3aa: CASSNPPGEQYF
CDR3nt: TGTGCCAGTAGTAATCCCCCCGGGGAGCAGTACTTC

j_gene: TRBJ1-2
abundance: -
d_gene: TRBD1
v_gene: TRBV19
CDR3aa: CASSIFKGAGDGYTF
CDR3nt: TGTGCCAGTAGTATATTTAAGGGGGCCGGAGATGGCTACACCTTC

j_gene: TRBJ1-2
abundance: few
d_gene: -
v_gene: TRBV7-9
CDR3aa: CASSFDRGYTF
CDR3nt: TGTGCCAGCAGCTTTGATCGTGGCTACACCTTC

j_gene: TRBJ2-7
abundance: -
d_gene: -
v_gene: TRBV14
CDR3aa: CASSQDQGAAYEQYF
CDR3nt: TGTGCCAGCAGCCAAGATCAGGGCGCCGCCTACGAGCAGTACTTC

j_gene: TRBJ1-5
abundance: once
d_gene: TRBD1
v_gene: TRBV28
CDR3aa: CASSLWEDRFSNQPQHF
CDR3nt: TGTGCCAGCAGTTTATGGGAGGACAGGTTTTCTAATCAGCCCCAGCATTTT

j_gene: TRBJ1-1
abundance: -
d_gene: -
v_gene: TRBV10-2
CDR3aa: CASSDEWNTEAFF
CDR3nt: TGCGCCAGCAGTGACGAGTGGAACACTGAAGCTTTCTTT

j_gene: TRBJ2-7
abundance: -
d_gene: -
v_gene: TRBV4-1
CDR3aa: CASSQDFSSSPLYYEQYF
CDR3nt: TGCGCCAGCAGCCAAGATTTTTCGAGCTCTCCATTATACTACGAGCAGTACTTC

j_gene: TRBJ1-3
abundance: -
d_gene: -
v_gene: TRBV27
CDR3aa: CASSLSQGTGNTIYF
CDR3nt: TGTGCCAGCAGTTTATCTCAGGGAACTGGAAACACCATATATTTT

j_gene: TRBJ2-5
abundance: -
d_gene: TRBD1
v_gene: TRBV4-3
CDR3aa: CASSQGTGAGETQYF
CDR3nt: TGCGCCAGCAGCCAAGGGACAGGGGCGGGGGAGACCCAGTACTTC

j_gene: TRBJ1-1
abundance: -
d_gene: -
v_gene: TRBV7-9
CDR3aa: CASSPTQTSYTEAFF
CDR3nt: TGTGCCAGCAGCCCAACTCAGACAAGCTACACTGAAGCTTTCTTT

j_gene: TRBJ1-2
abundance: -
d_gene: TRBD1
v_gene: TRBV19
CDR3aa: CASSHRGRNYGYTF
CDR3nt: TGTGCCAGTAGCCACAGGGGAAGGAACTATGGCTACACCTTC

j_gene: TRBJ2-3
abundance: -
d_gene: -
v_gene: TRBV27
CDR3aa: CASLSAADTQYF
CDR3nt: TGTGCCAGTTTAAGTGCGGCAGATACGCAGTATTTT

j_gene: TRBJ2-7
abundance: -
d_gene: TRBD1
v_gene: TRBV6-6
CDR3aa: CASRTTGTASYEQYF
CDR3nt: TGTGCCAGCAGAACCACCGGGACAGCCTCCTACGAGCAGTACTTC